A selection of T cell receptor beta chains follows, all from one sample in a study of shared clonotypes between healthy human individuals. Data came from immunoSEQ multiplex PCR; TCRdb stores just in-frame clones and leaves some out. The sample comprises under 700,000 clones, 85% to 95% of which are singletons, and 0.11% rests with the top ten. Material for sequencing was naive CD8+ T cells sorted from blood. The receptors were gathered from a woman aged 30 to 39 in good health. Both conserved end residues are part of each CDR3. A D gene is named only where the DNA matches it firmly. Clone sizes are given selectively: once, few, many, or a class where the clone is expanded.

clone_size: -
d_call: -
cdr3_length: 15
v_call: TRBV10-3
j_call: TRBJ1-5
cdr3_nt: TGTGCCATCAGTGACGGGGGGATGAGCAATCAGCCCCAGCATTTT
cdr3_aa: CAISDGGMSNQPQHF

clone_size: -
d_call: TRBD1
cdr3_length: 15
v_call: TRBV4-1
j_call: TRBJ2-7
cdr3_nt: TGCGCCAGCAAATCTAGGACAGGGGGGGGCTACGAGCAGTACTTC
cdr3_aa: CASKSRTGGGYEQYF

clone_size: -
d_call: TRBD2
cdr3_length: 17
v_call: TRBV28
j_call: TRBJ2-7
cdr3_nt: TGTGCCAGCAGTTTTTTGTTCCGGGAGGATCCCATCTACGAGCAGTACTTC
cdr3_aa: CASSFLFREDPIYEQYF

clone_size: -
d_call: TRBD2
cdr3_length: 17
v_call: TRBV27
j_call: TRBJ2-2
cdr3_nt: TGTGCCAGCAGTGGGCTAGCGGCAACCATAGGCACCGGGGAGCTGTTTTTT
cdr3_aa: CASSGLAATIGTGELFF

clone_size: -
d_call: -
cdr3_length: 18
v_call: TRBV7-2
j_call: TRBJ2-3
cdr3_nt: TGTGCCAGCAGCTTAGCGCTTGGTTCGGCCGGAGTGGAAGATACGCAGTATTTT
cdr3_aa: CASSLALGSAGVEDTQYF

clone_size: -
d_call: -
cdr3_length: 11
v_call: TRBV6-6
j_call: TRBJ2-1
cdr3_nt: TGTGCCAGCACCAACCAAGGGGCTCAGTTCTTC
cdr3_aa: CASTNQGAQFF

clone_size: -
d_call: TRBD1
cdr3_length: 16
v_call: TRBV27
j_call: TRBJ2-2
cdr3_nt: TGTGCCAGCAGTTTACGGGACAGGTCGAACACCGGGGAGCTGTTTTTT
cdr3_aa: CASSLRDRSNTGELFF

clone_size: -
d_call: TRBD2
cdr3_length: 17
v_call: TRBV11-1
j_call: TRBJ2-1
cdr3_nt: TGTGCCAGCAGCTTCCCCTTAGAGGCTAGCGGAAACAATGAGCAGTTCTTC
cdr3_aa: CASSFPLEASGNNEQFF

clone_size: -
d_call: TRBD1
cdr3_length: 16
v_call: TRBV18
j_call: TRBJ2-7
cdr3_nt: TGTGCCAGCTCACCTACCGGGACAGGTAATACCTACGAGCAGTACTTC
cdr3_aa: CASSPTGTGNTYEQYF

clone_size: once
d_call: -
cdr3_length: 16
v_call: TRBV9
j_call: TRBJ2-1
cdr3_nt: TGTGCCAGCAGCGTAGGAAGCAAGAGCTCCTACAATGAGCAGTTCTTC
cdr3_aa: CASSVGSKSSYNEQFF

clone_size: -
d_call: -
cdr3_length: 16
v_call: TRBV6-5
j_call: TRBJ2-7
cdr3_nt: TGTGCCAGCAGTTACTCGAGGGAGGGGGTGCTTTTCGAGCAGTACTTC
cdr3_aa: CASSYSREGVLFEQYF

clone_size: -
d_call: -
cdr3_length: 14
v_call: TRBV2
j_call: TRBJ2-3
cdr3_nt: TGTGCCAGCAGTGGCGAGATTGGCACAGATACGCAGTATTTT
cdr3_aa: CASSGEIGTDTQYF

clone_size: -
d_call: TRBD1
cdr3_length: 13
v_call: TRBV5-1
j_call: TRBJ1-1
cdr3_nt: TGCGCCAGCAGCACCAGACAGGGATCTGAAGCTTTCTTT
cdr3_aa: CASSTRQGSEAFF

clone_size: -
d_call: -
cdr3_length: 13
v_call: TRBV19
j_call: TRBJ2-1
cdr3_nt: TGTGCCAGTAGTAACACTAAGTACAATGAGCAGTTCTTC
cdr3_aa: CASSNTKYNEQFF

clone_size: -
d_call: -
cdr3_length: 15
v_call: TRBV30
j_call: TRBJ2-1
cdr3_nt: TGTGCCTGGAGCCCCTTTTCCGAGGGATACAATGAGCAGTTCTTC
cdr3_aa: CAWSPFSEGYNEQFF

clone_size: -
d_call: TRBD1
cdr3_length: 14
v_call: TRBV5-4
j_call: TRBJ2-7
cdr3_nt: TGTGCCAGCAGCGAAGGACAGGGAACCTACGAGCAGTACTTC
cdr3_aa: CASSEGQGTYEQYF

clone_size: -
d_call: -
cdr3_length: 15
v_call: TRBV28
j_call: TRBJ1-5
cdr3_nt: TGTGCCAGCAGTTTACTCCCCTATAGCAATCAGCCCCAGCATTTT
cdr3_aa: CASSLLPYSNQPQHF

clone_size: -
d_call: -
cdr3_length: 12
v_call: TRBV5-4
j_call: TRBJ2-2
cdr3_nt: TGTGCCAGCATAGGTGGAACCGGGGAGCTGTTTTTT
cdr3_aa: CASIGGTGELFF

clone_size: -
d_call: TRBD2
cdr3_length: 17
v_call: TRBV7-9
j_call: TRBJ2-5
cdr3_nt: TGTGCCAGCAGCTTAGGGACTAGCGGGAGGGCCTCTGAGACCCAGTACTTC
cdr3_aa: CASSLGTSGRASETQYF

clone_size: -
d_call: TRBD1
cdr3_length: 14
v_call: TRBV7-9
j_call: TRBJ2-7
cdr3_nt: TGTGCCAGCAGCTCGACAGGGGGTACCTACGAGCAGTACTTC
cdr3_aa: CASSSTGGTYEQYF

clone_size: -
d_call: -
cdr3_length: 12
v_call: TRBV29-1
j_call: TRBJ2-5
cdr3_nt: TGCAGCGTTGTAAACGACGGAGAGACCCAGTACTTC
cdr3_aa: CSVVNDGETQYF

clone_size: -
d_call: -
cdr3_length: 13
v_call: TRBV14
j_call: TRBJ1-2
cdr3_nt: TGTGCCAGCAGCCGAGACAGAAGCTCTGGCTACACCTTC
cdr3_aa: CASSRDRSSGYTF

clone_size: -
d_call: -
cdr3_length: 16
v_call: TRBV5-5
j_call: TRBJ1-4
cdr3_nt: TGTGCCAGCAGCCCTCGGATGGGGGGAACTAATGAAAAACTGTTTTTT
cdr3_aa: CASSPRMGGTNEKLFF

clone_size: -
d_call: TRBD2
cdr3_length: 19
v_call: TRBV28
j_call: TRBJ2-1
cdr3_nt: TGTGCCAGCAGTTTATGGGGGACTAGCGGGAGGGCCAGTTGGAATGAGCAGTTCTTC
cdr3_aa: CASSLWGTSGRASWNEQFF

clone_size: -
d_call: -
cdr3_length: 14
v_call: TRBV5-1
j_call: TRBJ2-7
cdr3_nt: TGCGCCAGCAGGGAGGACAGTACCTCTTACGAGCAGTACTTC
cdr3_aa: CASREDSTSYEQYF